This T cell receptor beta chain comes out of a study of blood T cell repertoires in COVID-19. Assay: immunoSEQ multiplex PCR; the TCRdb copy retains only in-frame clones and omits some. The sample consists of about 190,000 clones, 80% to 90% of them appearing once. V lost 4 bases and J lost 5; bases outside the gene matches: 7. CDR1 is SGHRS, CDR2 YFSETQ, per germline. This CDR3 has 15 residues. The sample comprised peripheral blood. The sequence derives from a man younger than 40 with acute or convalescent COVID-19. The V gene is TRBV5-1, the J gene TRBJ1-5, with 9 bases that match TRBD1. The CDR3: CASSAGTGKDQPQHF. The CDR3 DNA follows: TGCGCCAGCAGCGCCGGGACAGGGAAGGATCAGCCCCAGCATTTT.